This T cell receptor (beta chain) was captured by sequencing in a study of CD8+CD57+ T cells in acquired aplastic anemia. Study-level information: Quantities of DNA derived from sorted CD4+ and CD8+ cells averaged roughly 3 ug.

Details on this clonotype: What it binds is unknown.

Germline-derived CDR1 and CDR2 are ENHRY and SYGVKD. This CDR3 comprises 14 residues. With 0 bases removed from V and 6 bases from J, the gap between germline ends came to 9 bases. The template for TCR beta VDJ and CDR3 sequence profiling was genomic DNA. Each CDR3 protein is one row after TCRdb ran MiXCR on the reads. The data hold some 98,000 distinct CDR3 sequences, with approximately 73% observed a single time. Only patients with CD8+CD57+ cell expansion on flow cytometry were chosen for sequencing. Notes on the study in general: Fewer than 30 shared CD8+ CDR3s appeared highly expressed within patients' immunodominant clones.

Sample: sorted CD4+, CD8+, or CD8+CD57+ T cells (not recorded which) from PBMCs. The receptor's source is a human donor with aplastic anemia. This sequence joins TRBV10-3 and TRBJ2-1; no clear D. CDR3 protein: CAISESIGTNEQFF. The CDR3 DNA reads TGTGCCATCAGTGAGTCGATAGGCACCAATGAGCAGTTCTTC.